The present T cell receptor beta chain was sequenced within a study of Graves' ophthalmopathy and Graves' hyperthyroidism. The CDR3 extends over 14 amino acids. The V end lost 4 bases, the J end lost 3 bases, and 12 bases lay between the germline ends. Beta-chain TCR CDR3 regions were amplified from RNA transcripts. First-round RT-PCR relied on HTBI primers, and a second-round multiplex PCR came next. TCRdb recomputed calls from the multiplex PCR reads with MiXCR, one row per CDR3 protein. The sample lists some 160,000 distinct CDR3 sequences; roughly two fifths were seen once. The clonotype was recovered from a man in his thirties or forties with Graves' ophthalmopathy. Material: peripheral blood. The chain links TRBV12-3 or TRBV12-4 to TRBJ1-1; D not resolved. The CDR3 protein is CASSSRELYTEAFF. The CDR3 coding sequence is TGTGCCAGCAGTTCACGGGAGCTATACACTGAAGCTTTCTTT.